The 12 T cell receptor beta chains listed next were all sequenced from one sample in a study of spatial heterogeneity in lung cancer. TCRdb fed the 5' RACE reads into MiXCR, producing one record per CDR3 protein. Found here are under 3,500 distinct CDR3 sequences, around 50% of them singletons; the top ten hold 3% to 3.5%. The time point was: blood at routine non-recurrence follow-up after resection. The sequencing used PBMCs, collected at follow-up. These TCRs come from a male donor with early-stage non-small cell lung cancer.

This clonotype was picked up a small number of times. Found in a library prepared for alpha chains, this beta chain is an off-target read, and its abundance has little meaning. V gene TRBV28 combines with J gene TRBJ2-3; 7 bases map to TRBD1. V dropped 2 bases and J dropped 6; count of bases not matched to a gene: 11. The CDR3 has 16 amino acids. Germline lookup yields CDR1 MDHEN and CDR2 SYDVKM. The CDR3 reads CASSLATRQGRDTQYF. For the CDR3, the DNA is TGTGCCAGCAGTTTAGCTACCCGACAGGGAAGGGATACGCAGTATTTT.

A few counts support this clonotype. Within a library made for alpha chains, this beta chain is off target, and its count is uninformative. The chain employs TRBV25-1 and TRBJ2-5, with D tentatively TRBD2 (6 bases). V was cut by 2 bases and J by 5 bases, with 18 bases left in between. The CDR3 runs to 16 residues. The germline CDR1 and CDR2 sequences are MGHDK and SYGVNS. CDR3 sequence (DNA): TGTGCCAGCAGTGAAACGGGAGACAGCCAGCCGGAGACCCAGTACTTC. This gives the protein CASSETGDSQPETQYF.

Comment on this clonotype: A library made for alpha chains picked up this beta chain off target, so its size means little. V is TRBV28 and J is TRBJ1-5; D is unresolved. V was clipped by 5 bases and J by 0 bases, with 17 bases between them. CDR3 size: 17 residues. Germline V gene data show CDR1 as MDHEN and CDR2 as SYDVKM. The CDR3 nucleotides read TGTGCCAGCAGTGTCGGACGCCGCCGCTATAGCAATCAGCCCCAGCATTTT. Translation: CASSVGRRRYSNQPQHF.

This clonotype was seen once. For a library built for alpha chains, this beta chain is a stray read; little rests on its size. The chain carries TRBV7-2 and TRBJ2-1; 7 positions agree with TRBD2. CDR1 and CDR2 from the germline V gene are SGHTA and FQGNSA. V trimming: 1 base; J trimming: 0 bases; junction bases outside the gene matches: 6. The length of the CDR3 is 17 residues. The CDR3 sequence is CASSLVGTTSSYNEQFF. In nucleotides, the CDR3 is TGTGCCAGCAGCTTAGTCGGGACTACAAGCTCCTACAATGAGCAGTTCTTC.

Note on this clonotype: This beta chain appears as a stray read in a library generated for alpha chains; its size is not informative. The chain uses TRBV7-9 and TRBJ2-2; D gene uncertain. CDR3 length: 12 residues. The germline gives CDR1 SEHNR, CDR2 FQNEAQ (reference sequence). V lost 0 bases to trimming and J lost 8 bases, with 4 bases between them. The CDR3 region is CASSLARGELFF. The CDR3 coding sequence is TGTGCCAGCAGCTTAGCGCGGGGGGAGCTGTTTTTT. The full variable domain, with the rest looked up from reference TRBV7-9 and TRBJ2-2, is DTGVSQNPRHKITKRGQNVTFRCDPISEHNRLYWYRQTLGQGPEFLTYFQNEAQLEKSRLLSDRFSAERPKGSFSTLEIQRTEQGDSAMYLCASSLARGELFFGEGSRLTVL.

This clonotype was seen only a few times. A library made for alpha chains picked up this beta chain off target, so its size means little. CDR3 region: CASSPGLARAYEQYF. The CDR3 region has the DNA TGTGCCAGCAGCCCAGGACTAGCGCGGGCCTACGAGCAGTACTTC. The chain couples TRBV7-2 to TRBJ2-7; 9 bases line up with TRBD2. Trimming at V came to 5 bases and at J to 2 bases, leaving 7 bases not matched to a gene. Per the germline V gene, CDR1 is SGHTA and CDR2 is FQGNSA. This CDR3 comprises 15 residues.

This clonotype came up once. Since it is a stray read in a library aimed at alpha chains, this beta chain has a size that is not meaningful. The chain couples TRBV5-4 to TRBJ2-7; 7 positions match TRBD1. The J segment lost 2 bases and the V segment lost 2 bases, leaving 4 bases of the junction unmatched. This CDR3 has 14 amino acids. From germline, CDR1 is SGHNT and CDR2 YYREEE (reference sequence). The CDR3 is CASSFGDSPYEQYF. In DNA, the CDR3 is TGTGCCAGCAGCTTCGGGGACAGTCCCTACGAGCAGTACTTC.

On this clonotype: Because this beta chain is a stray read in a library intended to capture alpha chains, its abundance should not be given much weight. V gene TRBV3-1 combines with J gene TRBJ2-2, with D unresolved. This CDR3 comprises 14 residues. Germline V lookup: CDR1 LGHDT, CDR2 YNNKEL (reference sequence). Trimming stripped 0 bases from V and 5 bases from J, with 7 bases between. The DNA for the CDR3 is TGTGCCAGCAGCCAAGATTTGGCAACCGGGGAGCTGTTTTTT. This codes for CASSQDLATGELFF.

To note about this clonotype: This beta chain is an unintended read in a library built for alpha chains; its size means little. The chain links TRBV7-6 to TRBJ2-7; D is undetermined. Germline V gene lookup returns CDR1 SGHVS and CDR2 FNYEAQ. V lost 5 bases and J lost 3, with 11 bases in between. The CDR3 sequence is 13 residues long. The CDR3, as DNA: TGTGCCAGCAGCCCCGGGCCGAACTACGAGCAGTACTTC. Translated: CASSPGPNYEQYF. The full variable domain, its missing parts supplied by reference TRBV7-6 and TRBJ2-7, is GAGVSQSPRYKVTKRGQDVALRCDPISGHVSLYWYRQALGQGPEFLTYFNYEAQQDKSGLPNDRFSAERPEGSISTLTIQRTEQRDSAMYRCASSPGPNYEQYFGPGTRLTVT.

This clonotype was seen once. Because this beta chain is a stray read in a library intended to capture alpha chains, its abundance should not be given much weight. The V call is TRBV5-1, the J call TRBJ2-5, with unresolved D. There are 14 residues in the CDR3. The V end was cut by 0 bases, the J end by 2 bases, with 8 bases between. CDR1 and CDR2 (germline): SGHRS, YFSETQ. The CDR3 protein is CASSLEPGQETQYF. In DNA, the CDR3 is TGCGCCAGCAGCTTGGAACCTGGACAAGAGACCCAGTACTTC.

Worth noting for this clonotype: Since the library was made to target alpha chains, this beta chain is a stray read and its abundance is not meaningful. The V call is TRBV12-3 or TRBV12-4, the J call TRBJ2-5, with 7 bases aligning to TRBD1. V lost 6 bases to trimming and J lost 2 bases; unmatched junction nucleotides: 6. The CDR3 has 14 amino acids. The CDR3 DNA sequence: TGTGCCAGCAGCATAAGACAGGGACAAGAGACCCAGTACTTC. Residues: CASSIRQGQETQYF.

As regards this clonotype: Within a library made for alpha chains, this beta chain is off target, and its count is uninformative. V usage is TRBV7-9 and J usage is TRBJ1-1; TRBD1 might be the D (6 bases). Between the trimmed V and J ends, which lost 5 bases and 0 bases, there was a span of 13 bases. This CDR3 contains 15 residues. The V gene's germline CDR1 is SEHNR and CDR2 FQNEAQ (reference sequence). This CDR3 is CASSHDRRLNTEAFF. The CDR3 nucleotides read TGTGCCAGCAGCCACGACAGGCGATTGAACACTGAAGCTTTCTTT.